This T cell receptor (beta chain) was observed in a study of identical twins. Study conclusions and caveats: Clonotypes of the beta chain that were abundant in cord blood carried fewer insertions (memory repertoires showed none).

Germline lookup yields CDR1 SGHTA and CDR2 FQGNSA. The CDR3 spans 15 residues. Trimming shortened V by 3 bases and J by 0 bases, and 12 bases separated the two germline ends. Details on this clonotype: The antigen is unknown.

Unique molecular identifiers were present on cDNA, and template switching added a universal primer site. One entry per CDR3 protein results from TCRdb running MiXCR on the 5' RACE reads. The table includes 1,800,000 or so distinct CDR3 sequences, roughly a third detected once. Material: cord blood. The sequence derives from a newborn girl in good health. The chain is built from TRBV7-2 and TRBJ2-7; D perhaps matches TRBD1 (6 bases). CDR3 nucleotides: TGTGCCAGCAGCTTGATGGGGGCCCTCTCCTACGAGCAGTACTTC. This gives the protein CASSLMGALSYEQYF.